The text below deals with one T cell receptor beta chain. What it binds is unknown. PCR was performed using 60 Vbeta and 13 Jbeta primers. Using immunoSEQ multiplex PCR, the repertoire was profiled, and TCRdb retains in-frame clones only, with some absent. This sample has more than 150,000 clones; 60% to 85% occur once, and the top ten carry 3.1%. The data were obtained in a study of cytomegalovirus exposure and HLA in healthy donors. Whole-study results and caveats: Common viral pathogens (according to a later analysis) appeared linked to several of the most significant clusters. A later analysis showed HLA-associated TCR beta chains outstripping equally common others in clonal expansion.

The CDR3 has 15 residues. CDR1 and CDR2 from the germline V gene are KGHSH and LQKENI. The trim removed 6 bases at V and 9 bases at J, leaving 12 bases unmatched. The V call is TRBV18, the J call TRBJ1-2; 11 bases align to TRBD1. The TCR originated in a woman in her forties or fifties in good health and CMV-seropositive. Sequencing used PBMCs. CDR3: CASSHARDRGESYTF. CDR3 nucleotides: TGTGCCAGCTCGCACGCCCGGGACAGGGGGGAGAGCTACACCTTC.